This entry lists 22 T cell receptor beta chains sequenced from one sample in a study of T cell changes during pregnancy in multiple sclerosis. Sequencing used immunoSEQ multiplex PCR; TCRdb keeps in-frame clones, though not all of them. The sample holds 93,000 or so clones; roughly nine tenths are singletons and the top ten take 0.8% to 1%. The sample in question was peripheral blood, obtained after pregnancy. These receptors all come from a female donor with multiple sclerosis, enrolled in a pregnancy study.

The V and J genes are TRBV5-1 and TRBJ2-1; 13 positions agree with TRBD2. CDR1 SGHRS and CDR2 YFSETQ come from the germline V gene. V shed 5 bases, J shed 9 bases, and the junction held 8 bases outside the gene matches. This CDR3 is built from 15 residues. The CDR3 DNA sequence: TGCGCCAGCAGGGGACTAGCGGGAAGTAACGGTGAGCAGTTCTTC. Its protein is CASRGLAGSNGEQFF.

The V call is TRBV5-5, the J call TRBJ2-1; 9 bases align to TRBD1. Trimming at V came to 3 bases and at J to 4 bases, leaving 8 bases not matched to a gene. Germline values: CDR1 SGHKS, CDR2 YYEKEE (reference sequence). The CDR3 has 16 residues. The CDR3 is CASSWDRAKGYNEQFF. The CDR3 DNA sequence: TGTGCCAGCAGCTGGGACAGGGCCAAAGGGTACAATGAGCAGTTCTTC.

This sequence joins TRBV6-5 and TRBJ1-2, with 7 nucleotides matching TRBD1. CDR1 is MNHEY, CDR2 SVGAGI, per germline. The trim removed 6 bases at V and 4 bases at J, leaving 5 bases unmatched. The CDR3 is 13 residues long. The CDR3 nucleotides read TGTGCCAGCAGCTACCGACAGGGCTATGGCTACACCTTC. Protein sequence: CASSYRQGYGYTF.

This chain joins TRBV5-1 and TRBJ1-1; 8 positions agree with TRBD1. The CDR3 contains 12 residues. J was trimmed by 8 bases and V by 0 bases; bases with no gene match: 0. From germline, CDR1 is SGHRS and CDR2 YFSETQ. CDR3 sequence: CASSLGDREAFF. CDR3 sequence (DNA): TGCGCCAGCAGCTTGGGGGACAGGGAAGCTTTCTTT.

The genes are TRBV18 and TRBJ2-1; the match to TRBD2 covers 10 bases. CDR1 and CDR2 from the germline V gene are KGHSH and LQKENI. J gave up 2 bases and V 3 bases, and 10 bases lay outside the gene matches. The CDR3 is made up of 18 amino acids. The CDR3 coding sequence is TGTGCCAGCTCACCGCTTCGCGGTCTAGCGGGGGCCTACAATGAGCAGTTCTTC. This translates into CASSPLRGLAGAYNEQFF.

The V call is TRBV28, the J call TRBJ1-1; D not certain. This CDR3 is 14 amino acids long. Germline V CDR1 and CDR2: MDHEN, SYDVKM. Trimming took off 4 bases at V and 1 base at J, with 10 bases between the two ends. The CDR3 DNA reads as TGTGCCAGCAGTTCCGGGAGCCAGAACACTGAAGCTTTCTTT. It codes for CASSSGSQNTEAFF.

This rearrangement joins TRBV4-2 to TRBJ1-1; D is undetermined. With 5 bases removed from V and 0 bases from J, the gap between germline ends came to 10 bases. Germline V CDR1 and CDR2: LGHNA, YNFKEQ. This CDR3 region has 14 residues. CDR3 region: CASSARVLNTEAFF. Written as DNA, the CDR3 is TGTGCCAGCAGCGCCCGAGTTCTGAACACTGAAGCTTTCTTT.

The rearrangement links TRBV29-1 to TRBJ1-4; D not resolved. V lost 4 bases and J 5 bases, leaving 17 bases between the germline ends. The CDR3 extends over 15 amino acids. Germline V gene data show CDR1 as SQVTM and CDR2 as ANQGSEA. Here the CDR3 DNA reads TGCAGCGTTGCGTGGAGAGGGAAGCGAAATGAAAAACTGTTTTTT. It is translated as CSVAWRGKRNEKLFF. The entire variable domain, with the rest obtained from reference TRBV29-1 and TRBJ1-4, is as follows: SAVISQKPSRDICQRGTSLTIQCQVDSQVTMMFWYRQQPGQSLTLIATANQGSEATYESGFVIDKFPISRPNLTFSTLTVSNMSPEDSSIYLCSVAWRGKRNEKLFFGSGTQLSVL.

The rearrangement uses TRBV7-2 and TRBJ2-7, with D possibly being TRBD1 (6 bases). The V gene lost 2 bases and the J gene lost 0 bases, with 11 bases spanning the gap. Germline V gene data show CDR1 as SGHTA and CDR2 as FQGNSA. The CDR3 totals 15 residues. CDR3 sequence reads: CASSLRTASSYEQYF. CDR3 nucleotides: TGTGCCAGCAGCTTACGGACAGCCAGCTCCTACGAGCAGTACTTC.

CDR3 nucleotide sequence: TGTGCCAGCAGAACCCAATTGGACAGCTATGGCTACACCTTC. Translation gives CASRTQLDSYGYTF. This chain uses TRBV2 with TRBJ1-2; tentatively, D is TRBD1 (6 bases). The CDR3 is made up of 14 amino acids. Deletions cut 6 bases from V and 4 bases from J, with 15 bases between. From germline, CDR1 is SNHLY and CDR2 FYNNEI.

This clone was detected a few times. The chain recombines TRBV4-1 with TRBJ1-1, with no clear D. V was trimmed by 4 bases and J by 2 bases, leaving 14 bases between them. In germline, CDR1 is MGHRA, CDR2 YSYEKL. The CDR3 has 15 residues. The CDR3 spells CASSRGGSFNTEAFF. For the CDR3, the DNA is TGCGCCAGCAGCCGGGGAGGGAGTTTTAACACTGAAGCTTTCTTT.

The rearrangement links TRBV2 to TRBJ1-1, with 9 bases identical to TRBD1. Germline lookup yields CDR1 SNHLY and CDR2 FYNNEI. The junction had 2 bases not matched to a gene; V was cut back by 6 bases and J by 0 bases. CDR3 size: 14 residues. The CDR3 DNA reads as TGTGCCAGCAGCCACAGGGGGCTGAACACTGAAGCTTTCTTT. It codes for CASSHRGLNTEAFF.

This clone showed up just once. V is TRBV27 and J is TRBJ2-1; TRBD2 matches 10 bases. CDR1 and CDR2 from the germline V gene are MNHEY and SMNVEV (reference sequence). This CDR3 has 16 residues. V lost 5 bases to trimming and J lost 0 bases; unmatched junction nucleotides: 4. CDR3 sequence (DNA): TGTGCCAGCAGTCTCTCTAGCGGGAGCTCCTACAATGAGCAGTTCTTC. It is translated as CASSLSSGSSYNEQFF.

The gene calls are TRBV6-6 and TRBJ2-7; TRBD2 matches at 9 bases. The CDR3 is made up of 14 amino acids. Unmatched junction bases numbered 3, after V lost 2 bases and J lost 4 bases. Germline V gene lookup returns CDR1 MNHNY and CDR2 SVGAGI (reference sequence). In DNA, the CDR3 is TGTGCCAGCAGTTACAGGACTAGCGCTTACGAGCAGTACTTC. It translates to CASSYRTSAYEQYF.

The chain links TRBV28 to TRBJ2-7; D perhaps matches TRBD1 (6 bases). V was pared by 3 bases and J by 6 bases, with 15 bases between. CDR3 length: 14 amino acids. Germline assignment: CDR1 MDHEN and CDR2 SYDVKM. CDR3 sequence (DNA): TGTGCCAGCAGTTTTGAGGCAGGGGTAGTCGAGCAGTACTTC. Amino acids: CASSFEAGVVEQYF. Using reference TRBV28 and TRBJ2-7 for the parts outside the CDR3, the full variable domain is DVKVTQSSRYLVKRTGEKVFLECVQDMDHENMFWYRQDPGLGLRLIYFSYDVKMKEKGDIPEGYSVSREKKERFSLILESASTNQTSMYLCASSFEAGVVEQYFGPGTRLTVT.

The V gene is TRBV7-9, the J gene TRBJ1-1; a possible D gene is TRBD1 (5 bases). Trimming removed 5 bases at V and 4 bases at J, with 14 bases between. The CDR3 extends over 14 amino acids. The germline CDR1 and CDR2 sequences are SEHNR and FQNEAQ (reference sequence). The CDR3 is CASSLGGGVTEAFF. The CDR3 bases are TGTGCCAGCAGCCTTGGGGGGGGTGTCACTGAAGCTTTCTTT. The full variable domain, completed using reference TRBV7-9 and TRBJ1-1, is DTGVSQNPRHKITKRGQNVTFRCDPISEHNRLYWYRQTLGQGPEFLTYFQNEAQLEKSRLLSDRFSAERPKGSFSTLEIQRTEQGDSAMYLCASSLGGGVTEAFFGQGTRLTVV.

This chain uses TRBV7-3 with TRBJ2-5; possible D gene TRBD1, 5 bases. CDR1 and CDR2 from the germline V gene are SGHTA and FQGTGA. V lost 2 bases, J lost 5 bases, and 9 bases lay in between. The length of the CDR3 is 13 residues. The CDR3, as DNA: TGTGCCAGCAGCTTATGGGGCTGGGAGACCCAGTACTTC. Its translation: CASSLWGWETQYF.

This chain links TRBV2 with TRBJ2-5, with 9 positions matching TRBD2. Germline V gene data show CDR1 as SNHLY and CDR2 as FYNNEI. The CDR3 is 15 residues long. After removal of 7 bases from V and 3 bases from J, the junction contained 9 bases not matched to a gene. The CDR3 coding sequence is TGTGCCAGCAAGGGCGGGAGGGCCGCAAAAGAGACCCAGTACTTC. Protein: CASKGGRAAKETQYF.

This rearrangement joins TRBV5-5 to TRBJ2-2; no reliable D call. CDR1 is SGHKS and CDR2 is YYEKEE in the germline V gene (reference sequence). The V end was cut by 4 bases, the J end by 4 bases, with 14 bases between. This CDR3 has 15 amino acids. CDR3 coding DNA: TGTGCCAGCAGCGCTTACCGGGTGGGCACCGGGGAGCTGTTTTTT. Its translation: CASSAYRVGTGELFF.

The CDR3 spells CASSHPRGPTNEKLFF. In nucleotides, the CDR3 is TGCGCCAGCAGCCACCCCCGCGGGCCAACTAATGAAAAACTGTTTTTT. The J gene is TRBJ1-4, the V gene TRBV4-3; D call uncertain. Germline V gene data show CDR1 as LGHNA and CDR2 as YSLEER. This CDR3 is built from 16 residues. Trimming took 3 bases from V and 0 from J, leaving 11 bases between them.

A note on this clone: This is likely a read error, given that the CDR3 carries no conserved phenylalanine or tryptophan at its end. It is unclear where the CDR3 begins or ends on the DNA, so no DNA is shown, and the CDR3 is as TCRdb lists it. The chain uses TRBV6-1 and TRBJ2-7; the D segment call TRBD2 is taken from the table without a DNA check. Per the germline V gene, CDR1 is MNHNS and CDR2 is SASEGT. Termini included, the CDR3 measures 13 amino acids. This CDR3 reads CASSAASGTSLFG.

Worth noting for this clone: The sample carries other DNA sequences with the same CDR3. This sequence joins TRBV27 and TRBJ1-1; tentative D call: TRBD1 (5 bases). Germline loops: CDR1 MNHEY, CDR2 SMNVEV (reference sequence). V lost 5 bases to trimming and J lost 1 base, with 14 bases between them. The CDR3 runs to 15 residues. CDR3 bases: TGTGCCAGCAGTCTTATTCAGGGTAGGAACACTGAAGCTTTCTTT. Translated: CASSLIQGRNTEAFF.